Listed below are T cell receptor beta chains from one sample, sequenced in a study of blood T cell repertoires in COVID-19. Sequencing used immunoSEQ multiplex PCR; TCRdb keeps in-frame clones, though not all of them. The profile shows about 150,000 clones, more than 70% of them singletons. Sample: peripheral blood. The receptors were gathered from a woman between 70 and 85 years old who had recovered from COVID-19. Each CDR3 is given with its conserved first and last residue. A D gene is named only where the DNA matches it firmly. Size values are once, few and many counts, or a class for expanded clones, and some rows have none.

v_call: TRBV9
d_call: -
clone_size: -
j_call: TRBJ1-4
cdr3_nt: TGTGCCAGCGGGAGAGAGCTAGATGAAAAACTGTTTTTT
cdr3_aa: CASGRELDEKLFF

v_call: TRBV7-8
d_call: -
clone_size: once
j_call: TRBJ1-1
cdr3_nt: TGTGCCAGCGCCCACAGGGTGAACACTGAAGCTTTCTTT
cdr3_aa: CASAHRVNTEAFF

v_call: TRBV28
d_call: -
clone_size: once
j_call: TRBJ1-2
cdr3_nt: TGTGCCAGCAGAGAAGGGGGGGATGGCTACACCTTC
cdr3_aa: CASREGGDGYTF

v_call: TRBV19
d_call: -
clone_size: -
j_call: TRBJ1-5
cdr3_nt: TGTGCCAGTAGTATAGGGGGCAGTAGCAATCAGCCCCAGCATTTT
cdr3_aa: CASSIGGSSNQPQHF

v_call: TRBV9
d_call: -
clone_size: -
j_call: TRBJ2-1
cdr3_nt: TGTGCCAGCAGCCCCCCCGGCGGAACCTACAATGAGCAGTTCTTC
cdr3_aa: CASSPPGGTYNEQFF

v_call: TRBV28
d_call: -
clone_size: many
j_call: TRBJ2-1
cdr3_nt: TGTGCCAGCAGTTCCGGGGCCTACAATGAGCAGTTCTTC
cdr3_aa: CASSSGAYNEQFF

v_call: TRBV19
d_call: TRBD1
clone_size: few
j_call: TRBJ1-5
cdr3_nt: TGTGCCAGTAGTACCAGGGACAGGGGTCAGCCCCAGCATTTT
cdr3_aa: CASSTRDRGQPQHF

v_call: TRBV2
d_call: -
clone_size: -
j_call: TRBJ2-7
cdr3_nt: TGTGCCAGCACCCCTCACAAAGGGGATACCTACGAGCAGTACTTC
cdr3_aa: CASTPHKGDTYEQYF

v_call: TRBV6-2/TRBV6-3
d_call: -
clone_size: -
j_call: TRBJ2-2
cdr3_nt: TGTGCCAGCAGTTACCCCCTTTCCGGGGTTGGACTCACGAACACCGGGGAGCTGTTTTTT
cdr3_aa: CASSYPLSGVGLTNTGELFF

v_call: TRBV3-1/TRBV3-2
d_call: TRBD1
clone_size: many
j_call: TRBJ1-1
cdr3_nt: TGTGCCAGCAGCCCAGCGTGGGCAGGGGGCGATTTCTTT
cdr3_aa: CASSPAWAGGDFF

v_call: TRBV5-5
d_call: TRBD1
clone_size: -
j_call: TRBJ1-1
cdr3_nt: TGTGCCAGCAGCTTGCTGCCAGGGGGGACGGGGACTGAAGCTTTCTTT
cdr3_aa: CASSLLPGGTGTEAFF

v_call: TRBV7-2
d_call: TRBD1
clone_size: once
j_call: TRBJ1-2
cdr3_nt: TGTGCCAGCAGCTATTGGGCAGGGGGCGGCCGAGACTATGGCTACACCTTC
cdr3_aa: CASSYWAGGGRDYGYTF

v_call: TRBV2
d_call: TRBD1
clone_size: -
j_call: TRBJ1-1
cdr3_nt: TGTGCCAGCAGACGCTGGACAGGGGGGGTGAACACTGAAGCTTTCTTT
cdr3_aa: CASRRWTGGVNTEAFF

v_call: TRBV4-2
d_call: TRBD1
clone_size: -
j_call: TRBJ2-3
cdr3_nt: TGTGCCAGCAGCCCAGGGGGCGAAAGGACAGATACGCAGTATTTT
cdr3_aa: CASSPGGERTDTQYF

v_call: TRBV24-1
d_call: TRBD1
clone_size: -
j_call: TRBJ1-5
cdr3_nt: TGTGCCACCAGTGAGGCAACGGGACAGGGAAGGAACAATCAGCCCCAGCATTTT
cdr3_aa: CATSEATGQGRNNQPQHF

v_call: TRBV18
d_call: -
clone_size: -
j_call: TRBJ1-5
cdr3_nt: TGTGCCAGCTCACCAGGGGGGAGCAATCAGCCCCAGCATTTT
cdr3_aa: CASSPGGSNQPQHF

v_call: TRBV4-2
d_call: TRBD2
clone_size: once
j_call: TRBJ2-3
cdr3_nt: TGTGCCAGCAGCCAAAGACTAGCGGGAACCACAGATACGCAGTATTTT
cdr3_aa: CASSQRLAGTTDTQYF

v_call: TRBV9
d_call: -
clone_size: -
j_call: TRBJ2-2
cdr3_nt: TGTGCCAGCAGCGTAGCTTTGGGGGGCGGGAGTGGCACCGGGGAGCTGTTTTTT
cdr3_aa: CASSVALGGGSGTGELFF

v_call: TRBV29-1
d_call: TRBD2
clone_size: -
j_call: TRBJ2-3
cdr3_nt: TGCAGCGTAATCCTCCTGCGGACTAGCGGCACAGATACGCAGTATTTT
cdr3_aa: CSVILLRTSGTDTQYF

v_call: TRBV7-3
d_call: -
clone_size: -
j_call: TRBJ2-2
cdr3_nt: TGTGCCAGCAGTTCCGGGCCGGGGACCGGGGAGCTGTTTTTT
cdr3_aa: CASSSGPGTGELFF

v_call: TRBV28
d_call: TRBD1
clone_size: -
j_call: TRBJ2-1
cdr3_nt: TGTGCCAGCAGTCTCCCCGGGACAGGGGCGGGTGAGCAGTTCTTC
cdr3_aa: CASSLPGTGAGEQFF

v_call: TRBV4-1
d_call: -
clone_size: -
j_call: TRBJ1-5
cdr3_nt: TGCGCCAGCAGCCAATGGCAGGCGCGCAATCAGCCCCAGCATTTT
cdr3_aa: CASSQWQARNQPQHF

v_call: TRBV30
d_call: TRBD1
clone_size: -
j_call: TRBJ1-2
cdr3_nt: TGCGGCTCTGGACAGGGCTATGGCTACACCTTC
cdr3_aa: CGSGQGYGYTF

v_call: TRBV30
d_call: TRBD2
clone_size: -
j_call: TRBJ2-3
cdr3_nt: TGTGCCTGGAGTGTACCCCGAGCGGGATTGAATGCAGATACGCAGTATTTT
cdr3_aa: CAWSVPRAGLNADTQYF

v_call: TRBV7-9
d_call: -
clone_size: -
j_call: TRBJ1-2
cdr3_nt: TGTGCCAGCAGCTTAGAGCGGCGTGGCTACACCTTC
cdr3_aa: CASSLERRGYTF

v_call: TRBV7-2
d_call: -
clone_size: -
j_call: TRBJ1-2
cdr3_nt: TGTGCCAGCAGCCCGCGAGGCCCGGGGTATGGCTACACCTTC
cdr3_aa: CASSPRGPGYGYTF

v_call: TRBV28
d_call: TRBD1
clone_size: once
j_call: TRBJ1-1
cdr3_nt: TGTGCCAGCGATAGGACAGGGGGCACTGAAGCTTTCTTT
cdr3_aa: CASDRTGGTEAFF

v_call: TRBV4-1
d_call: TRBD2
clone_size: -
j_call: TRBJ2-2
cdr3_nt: TGCGCCAGCAGCCTGCGGGGGTCGGGGGGGCCCGCCGGGGAGCTGTTTTTT
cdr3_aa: CASSLRGSGGPAGELFF

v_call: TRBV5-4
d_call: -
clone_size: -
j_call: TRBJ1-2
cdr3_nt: TGTGCCAACAGCCCCGACAACGACTATGGCTACACCTTC
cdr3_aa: CANSPDNDYGYTF

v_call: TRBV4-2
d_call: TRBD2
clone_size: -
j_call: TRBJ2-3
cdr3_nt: TGTGCCAGCACCCCTTTTGGCGGACTAGCGGGAGGGCCGTGGGACACAGATACGCAGTATTTT
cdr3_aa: CASTPFGGLAGGPWDTDTQYF